Each of the 10 T cell receptor beta chains below was sequenced from the same sample in a study of cytomegalovirus exposure and HLA in healthy donors. It was with 60 Vbeta and 13 Jbeta primers that the PCR ran. The protocol was immunoSEQ multiplex PCR, while the TCRdb copy is restricted to in-frame clones and leaves out a portion. The data show 200,000 to 250,000 clones, with 75% to 85% seen just once and around 1.5% held by the top ten. The sequenced material came from PBMCs. All receptors come from a girl aged 10 to 17 in good health and CMV-seronegative.

The gene calls are TRBV27 and TRBJ1-6, with a weak D call TRBD1 (5 bases). The V end was cut by 6 bases, the J end by 7 bases, with 10 bases between. The CDR3 totals 13 residues. Germline V gene sequence: CDR1 MNHEY, CDR2 SMNVEV (reference sequence). The CDR3 nucleotides read TGTGCCAGCAGGGCAGGGAACAATTCACCCCTCCACTTT. This gives the protein CASRAGNNSPLHF.

In this sample, this clone turned up a few times. The chain couples TRBV5-1 to TRBJ1-1; D gene ambiguous. CDR1 is SGHRS, CDR2 YFSETQ, per germline. The V gene lost 3 bases and the J gene lost 0 bases, with 12 bases spanning the gap. This CDR3 region has 15 residues. CDR3 amino acids: CASSYVADMNTEAFF. Written as DNA, the CDR3 is TGCGCCAGCAGCTATGTCGCAGATATGAACACTGAAGCTTTCTTT.

The sample holds one count of this clone. The CDR3 here is CASSSGLAGGSTDTQYF. In DNA, the CDR3 is TGTGCCAGCAGCTCCGGACTAGCGGGGGGGAGCACAGATACGCAGTATTTT. The chain is built from TRBV7-2 and TRBJ2-3; 15 bases are shared with TRBD2. From germline, CDR1 is SGHTA and CDR2 FQGNSA. J was trimmed by 0 bases and V by 4 bases; bases with no gene match: 2. This CDR3 region has 17 residues.

The chain couples TRBV4-3 to TRBJ2-6, with TRBD1 matching over 9 bases. The CDR3 has 17 residues. CDR1 and CDR2 (germline): LGHNA, YSLEER. V was clipped by 4 bases and J by 0 bases; unmatched bases: 4. CDR3 nucleotides: TGCGCCAGCAGCCCAGGACAGGGGTCCTCTGGGGCCAACGTCCTGACTTTC. Translated, it gives CASSPGQGSSGANVLTF.

In DNA form, the CDR3 reads TGTGCCAGCAGTGAAGGCCCCGGCCAAGAGACCCAGTACTTC. Translating gives CASSEGPGQETQYF. V is TRBV2 and J is TRBJ2-5; no firm D call. Germline V gene sequence: CDR1 SNHLY, CDR2 FYNNEI. CDR3 length: 14 amino acids. V was cut by 1 base and J by 1 base, with 7 bases left in between.

The chain carries TRBV7-3 and TRBJ2-1, with D possibly being TRBD1 (5 bases). Trimming removed 5 bases at V and 0 bases at J, with 11 bases between. Germline CDR1 is SGHTA and CDR2 is FQGTGA. This CDR3 comprises 15 residues. The CDR3 spells CASSTGMVSYNEQFF. CDR3 nucleotides: TGTGCCAGCAGCACAGGTATGGTCTCCTACAATGAGCAGTTCTTC.

The gene calls are TRBV6-5 and TRBJ2-1; D perhaps matches TRBD2 (6 bases). The germline CDR1 and CDR2 sequences are MNHEY and SVGAGI. This CDR3 comprises 13 residues. V lost 10 bases and J lost 5, with 15 bases in between. In nucleotides, the CDR3 is TGTGCCACTTCGAGGGACTTCAACAATGAGCAGTTCTTC. Translation gives CATSRDFNNEQFF.

The V gene is TRBV2, the J gene TRBJ1-1; tentative D call: TRBD1 (6 bases). The CDR3 is made up of 12 amino acids. Trimming pared 8 bases from V and 5 bases from J, leaving 12 bases between. Germline-derived CDR1 and CDR2 are SNHLY and FYNNEI. The CDR3 region has the DNA TGTGCCAGCGGACAAAGGGGGACTGAAGCTTTCTTT. It codes for CASGQRGTEAFF.

The chain combines TRBV5-1 with TRBJ2-7; 9 positions agree with TRBD2. V gave up 2 bases and J gave up 4 bases; unmatched junction bases: 13. The germline V gene has CDR1 SGHRS and CDR2 YFSETQ. The CDR3 length is 17 residues. In DNA form, the CDR3 reads TGCGCCAGCAGCTTCTACGGCGGGCTAGCGGGGAATTACGAGCAGTACTTC. Protein sequence: CASSFYGGLAGNYEQYF.

The J gene is TRBJ1-5, the V gene TRBV5-8, with D tentatively TRBD1 (6 bases). The V gene's germline CDR1 is SGHTS and CDR2 YDEGEE. Trimming shortened V by 5 bases and J by 5 bases, and 11 bases separated the two germline ends. The CDR3 is 13 residues long. DNA for the CDR3: TGTGCCAGCAGTAACAGGGTAGATCAGCCCCAGCATTTT. Protein: CASSNRVDQPQHF.